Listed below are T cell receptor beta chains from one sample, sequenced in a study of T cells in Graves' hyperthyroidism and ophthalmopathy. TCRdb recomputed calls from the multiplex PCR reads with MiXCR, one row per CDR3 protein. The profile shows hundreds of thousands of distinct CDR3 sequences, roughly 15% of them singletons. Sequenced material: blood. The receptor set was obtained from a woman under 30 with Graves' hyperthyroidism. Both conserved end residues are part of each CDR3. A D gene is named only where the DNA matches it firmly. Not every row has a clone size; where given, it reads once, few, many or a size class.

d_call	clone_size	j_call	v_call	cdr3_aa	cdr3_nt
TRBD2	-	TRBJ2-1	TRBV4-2	CASSQETSGSGWYEQFF	TGTGCCAGCAGCCAAGAGACTAGCGGGAGTGGGTGGTATGAGCAGTTCTTC
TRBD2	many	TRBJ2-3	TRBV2	CASSEEVAGGGGTDTQYF	TGTGCCAGCAGTGAAGAGGTAGCGGGAGGAGGCGGCACAGATACGCAGTATTTT
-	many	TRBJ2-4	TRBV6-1	CATPHEEGENIQYF	TGTGCCACCCCCCACGAGGAGGGGGAAAACATTCAGTACTTC
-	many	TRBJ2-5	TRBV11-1	CASSPPPGAGETQYF	TGTGCCAGCAGCCCGCCCCCAGGGGCCGGAGAGACCCAGTACTTC
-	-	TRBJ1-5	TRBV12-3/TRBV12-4	CASSFRRGDQPQHF	TGTGCCAGCAGTTTTCGACGGGGGGATCAGCCCCAGCATTTT
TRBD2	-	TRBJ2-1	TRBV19	CASSNPSGSSYNEQFF	TGTGCCAGTAGTAATCCTAGCGGGAGCTCCTACAATGAGCAGTTCTTC
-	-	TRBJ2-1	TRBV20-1	CSARDRGLPYNEQFF	TGCAGTGCTAGGGATCGGGGGCTCCCCTACAATGAGCAGTTCTTC
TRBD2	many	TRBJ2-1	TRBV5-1	CASSYYGLAGDNEQFF	TGCGCCAGCAGCTACTATGGACTAGCGGGAGACAATGAGCAGTTCTTC
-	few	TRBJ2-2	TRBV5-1	CASSETGNTGELFF	TGCGCCAGCAGCGAGACAGGGAACACCGGGGAGCTGTTTTTT
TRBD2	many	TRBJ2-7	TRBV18	CASSPGLAYEQYF	TGTGCCAGCAGTCCGGGACTAGCGTACGAGCAGTACTTC